The source of this TCR beta chain is a study of early T cells in non-severe SARS-CoV-2 infection. Study-level background: Bulk RNA from unsorted whole blood was sequenced; chains were unpaired. Study results and limitations: The VDJdb matching leaned toward anti-spike CD8 responses and overlooked private and CD4 specificities.

Between the trimmed V and J ends, which lost 1 base and 7 bases, there was a span of 11 bases. The CDR3 extends over 13 amino acids. Each single cDNA molecule received a unique molecular identifier. MiXCR, run by TCRdb on the 5' RACE reads, gives a single entry per CDR3 protein. The data show about 77,000 distinct CDR3 sequences, 5% seen once. This clonotype was observed a handful of times. Antigen specificity is unknown. The material sequenced was whole blood, taken at baseline. The chain carries TRBV12-3 or TRBV12-4 and TRBJ2-7; D call uncertain. The TCR was taken from an adult who was a healthcare worker with PCR-confirmed SARS-CoV-2 infection or an uninfected control (not recorded which). In nucleotides, the CDR3 is TGTGCCAGCAGTTTAGAGATTGATTGGGAGCAGTACTTC. It encodes CASSLEIDWEQYF.